A single T cell receptor (beta chain) is shown here with its context. Antigen specificity is unknown. Random hexamers were used to reverse transcribe the RNA input (roughly 0.5 to 1 ug). By means of immunoSEQ multiplex PCR, TCR beta CDR3 spanning 54 Vbeta and 13 Jbeta underwent amplification. One entry per CDR3 protein, called by TCRdb with MiXCR from the immunoSEQ multiplex PCR reads. This table holds about 140,000 distinct CDR3 sequences, around 95% found once. CDR3 length: 15 amino acids. Trimming pared 5 bases from V and 2 bases from J, leaving 13 bases between. From germline, CDR1 is SGHVS and CDR2 FQNEAQ. In blood CD8+ and CD4+ T cells, TCR beta underwent sequencing. These data come from a study of CD8 T cells in Susac syndrome. Broader study findings: Clonal expansion was not seen in any Susac syndrome CD4+ T cell repertoire.

V is TRBV7-8 and J is TRBJ2-4; TRBD1 might be the D (6 bases). The clonotype was recovered from a human donor with Susac syndrome. The sequenced sample was CD4+ T cells from PBMCs. CDR3 sequence: CASSANRVTKNIQYF. The DNA for the CDR3 is TGTGCCAGCAGCGCAAACAGGGTCACCAAAAACATTCAGTACTTC.